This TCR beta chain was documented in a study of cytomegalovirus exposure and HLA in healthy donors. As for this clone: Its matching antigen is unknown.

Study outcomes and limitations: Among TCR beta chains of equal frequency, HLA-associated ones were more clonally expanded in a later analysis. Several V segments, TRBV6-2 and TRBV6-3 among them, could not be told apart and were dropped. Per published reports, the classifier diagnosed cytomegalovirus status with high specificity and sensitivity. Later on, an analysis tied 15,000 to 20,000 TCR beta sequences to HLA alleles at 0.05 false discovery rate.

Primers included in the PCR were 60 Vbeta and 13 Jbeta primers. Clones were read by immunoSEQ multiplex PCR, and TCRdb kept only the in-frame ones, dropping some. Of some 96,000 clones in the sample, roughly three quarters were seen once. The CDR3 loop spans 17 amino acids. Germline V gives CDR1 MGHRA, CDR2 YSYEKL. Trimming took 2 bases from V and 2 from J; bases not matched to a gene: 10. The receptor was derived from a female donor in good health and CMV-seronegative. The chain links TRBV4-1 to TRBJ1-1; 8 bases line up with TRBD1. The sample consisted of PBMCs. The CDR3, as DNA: TGCGCCAGCAGCCAATTTATCCCAGGACAGGGTAACACTGAAGCTTTCTTT. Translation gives CASSQFIPGQGNTEAFF.